This record concerns one T cell receptor beta chain sequence. The antigen remains unidentified. TCRdb re-analysed the reads in MiXCR, keeping a single row per CDR3 protein. The table lists around 770,000 distinct CDR3 sequences, 29% of them singletons. This sample stems from a study of T cell repertoires in cytomegalovirus infection. Trimming cost V 3 bases and J 8 bases; bases outside gene matches: 5. The CDR3 totals 14 residues. The germline gives CDR1 LNHDA, CDR2 SQIVND (reference sequence). The TCR was taken from a human donor in good health (CMV status not recorded). Some clones in this sample may be carry-over from other donors' samples. The source was cultured CD8+ T cells from PBMCs, collected from culture after CMV antigen stimulation. The chain combines TRBV19 with TRBJ1-4; 8 nucleotides match TRBD1. The CDR3 here is CASSIGQGAEKLFF. CDR3 in DNA: TGTGCCAGTAGTATCGGGCAGGGGGCAGAAAAACTGTTTTTT.